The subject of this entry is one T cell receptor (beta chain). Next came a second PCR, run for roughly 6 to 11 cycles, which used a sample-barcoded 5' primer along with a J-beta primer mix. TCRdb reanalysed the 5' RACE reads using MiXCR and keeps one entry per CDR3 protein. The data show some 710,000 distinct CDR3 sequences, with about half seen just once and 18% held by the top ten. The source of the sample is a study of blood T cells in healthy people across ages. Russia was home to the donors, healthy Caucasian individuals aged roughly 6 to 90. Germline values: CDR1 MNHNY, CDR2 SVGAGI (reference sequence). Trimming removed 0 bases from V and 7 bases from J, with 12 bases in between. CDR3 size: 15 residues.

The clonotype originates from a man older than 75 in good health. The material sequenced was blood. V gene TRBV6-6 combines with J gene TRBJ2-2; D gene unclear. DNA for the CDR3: TGTGCCAGCAGTTACTCGATGGGGATCAGCGGGGAGCTGTTTTTT. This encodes CASSYSMGISGELFF.